The 8 T cell receptor beta chains below were found in one sample sequenced in a study of molecular identifiers for immune sequencing clone quantification. MiXCR, run by TCRdb on the PCR reads, gives a single entry per CDR3 protein. The sample yields 550,000 to 750,000 distinct CDR3 sequences, 15% to 20% seen once. Sequences were obtained from naive CD8+ T cells from blood, with Jurkat cell RNA spiked in. As for subset: FACS-sorted CD8+CD4-CCR7+CD45RA+ naive T cells. The receptor set was obtained from a human donor in good health. Some libraries in this study had Jurkat cell RNA spiked in.

This clonotype was picked up many times. The chain combines TRBV20-1 with TRBJ2-7, with D possibly matching TRBD2 (5 bases). Germline V gene sequence: CDR1 DFQATT, CDR2 SNEGSKA (reference sequence). V lost 3 bases, J lost 2 bases, and 17 bases lay in between. This CDR3 comprises 15 residues. The CDR3 spells CSARAEIREAYEQYF. CDR3 nucleotide sequence: TGCAGTGCTAGGGCCGAGATCCGGGAAGCCTACGAGCAGTACTTC.

Ten or more counts support this clonotype. V is TRBV7-9 and J is TRBJ2-7; 13 nucleotides line up with TRBD2. The junction had 12 bases not matched to a gene; V was cut back by 5 bases and J by 2 bases. The CDR3 runs 18 residues. Looked up from germline, CDR1 is SEHNR and CDR2 is FQNEAQ (reference sequence). In nucleotides, the CDR3 is TGTGCCAGCAGCCCCCTGAGAGGGACTAGCGGGAAACCCTACGAGCAGTACTTC. Translating it yields CASSPLRGTSGKPYEQYF.

This chain links TRBV6-5 with TRBJ2-4, with D uncertain. This CDR3 is built from 16 residues. Germline loops: CDR1 MNHEY, CDR2 SVGAGI. Trimming removed 6 bases from V and 1 base from J, with 16 bases in between. CDR3 nucleotides: TGTGCCAGCAGCCCCGAAGGTGGGATGGCCAAAAACATTCAGTACTTC. Translated: CASSPEGGMAKNIQYF.

This clonotype was seen many times. CDR3 protein: CASIPPRALMGDTQYF. The CDR3 DNA sequence: TGTGCCAGCATCCCCCCGCGGGCCCTCATGGGGGATACGCAGTATTTT. V usage is TRBV28 and J usage is TRBJ2-3; TRBD2 is a possible D gene (5 bases). This CDR3 has 16 residues. The germline V and J ends were trimmed by 7 bases and 6 bases, with 23 bases remaining between them. CDR1 and CDR2 (germline): MDHEN, SYDVKM.

The genes are TRBV11-3 and TRBJ2-3; 14 positions agree with TRBD2. The CDR3 is 17 amino acids. CDR1 is SGHNT, CDR2 YENEEA, per germline. Germline trimming cut 6 bases from V and 4 bases from J; bases unmatched to any gene: 9. The CDR3 reads CASSSRTSGRSADTQYF. The CDR3 region has the DNA TGTGCCAGCAGTTCCCGGACTAGCGGGAGGAGCGCAGATACGCAGTATTTT. Using reference TRBV11-3 and TRBJ2-3 for the parts outside the CDR3, the full variable domain is EAGVVQSPRYKIIEKKQPVAFWCNPISGHNTLYWYLQNLGQGPELLIRYENEEAVDDSQLPKDRFSAERLKGVDSTLKIQPAELGDSAVYLCASSSRTSGRSADTQYFGPGTRLTVL.

A remark on this clonotype: Possible read error: a much larger clone is one base away. V gene TRBV12-5 combines with J gene TRBJ2-7, with D tentatively TRBD2 (5 bases). V gave up 5 bases and J gave up 4 bases, with 9 bases separating them. The germline gives CDR1 LGHNT, CDR2 FRNRAP. The CDR3 is 12 amino acids. The CDR3 DNA sequence: TGTGCTAGTGGTATTCGGGGATACGAGCAGTACTTC. It codes for CASGIRGYEQYF.

This clonotype has more than one count but fewer than ten. The chain employs TRBV4-1 and TRBJ1-6; D not resolved. CDR1 is MGHRA, CDR2 YSYEKL, per germline. This CDR3 contains 14 residues. V lost 2 bases to trimming and J lost 7 bases, with 9 bases between them. The CDR3 DNA follows: TGCGCCAGCAGCCAAATGGTCTCGAATTCACCCCTCCACTTT. Residues: CASSQMVSNSPLHF.

Points on this clonotype: A read error may account for a junction end that differs from germline. CDR3: CASSIGTGGTGELLF. The CDR3 DNA is TGTGCCAGCAGCATTGGGACAGGGGGTACCGGGGAGCTGCTTTTT. The chain couples TRBV7-2 to TRBJ2-2; TRBD1 matches 11 bases. The CDR3 loop spans 15 amino acids. The germline V gene encodes CDR1 SGHTA and CDR2 FQGNSA.